The entry below describes one T cell receptor beta chain. This entry belongs to a study of shared clonotypes between healthy human individuals. The CDR3 length is 17 residues. V dropped 7 bases and J dropped 5; count of bases not matched to a gene: 17. The germline V gene has CDR1 SGHRS and CDR2 YFSETQ. The table came from immunoSEQ multiplex PCR; TCRdb's copy has only in-frame clones and leaves some out. This table holds a few million clones, around 92% found once. The chain employs TRBV5-1 and TRBJ1-4; 7 bases fit TRBD1. This receptor was identified in a man younger than 35 in good health. Some clones in this sample may be carry-over from other donors' samples. Sequencing input: naive CD4+ T cells from PBMCs. Subset reported: CD45RA+ positively selected. CDR3 residues: CASCSGTPTGINEKLFF. The CDR3 DNA reads as TGCGCCAGCTGCTCAGGCACGCCGACAGGGATAAATGAAAAACTGTTTTTT.